This paragraph covers one T cell receptor (beta chain) sequence. The antigen is not known. The time point denotes: late sampling 161 to 241 days after vaccination in a few convalescent patients. Indicated treatment: 10-day PBMC culture with coronavirus spike peptide pools or control peptides (ViraFEST assay). V shed 0 bases and J shed 3 bases, with 17 bases lying between them. CDR1 is MNHEY, CDR2 SVGEGT, per germline. The CDR3 totals 17 residues. This sample was included in a study of vaccination and CD4 T cells after COVID-19. Study background: At days 161 to 241 post-vaccination, as well as at day 14, a few convalescent patients were sampled. The cells in question were stimulated using overlapping spike peptides derived from SARS-CoV-2, HCoV-NL63, HCoV-OC43 and HCoV-229E.

The study sequenced cultured CD4+ T cell DNA using the Oncomine TCR Beta short-read assay. TCRdb independently ran MiXCR on the PCR reads; one entry per CDR3 protein. Of some 17,000 distinct CDR3 sequences in the sample, 51% are singletons; the top ten hold 21%. The sample here was CD4+ T cells from blood, cultured in vitro, taken about 7 months after SARS-CoV-2 vaccination. This receptor was identified in a human donor who had recovered from COVID-19. The rearrangement joins TRBV6-2 or TRBV6-3 to TRBJ1-1; unclear D gene. The DNA for the CDR3 is TGTGCCAGCAGTTACTCGACGGGTGCAGGCGTAGACACTGAAGCTTTCTTT. It translates to CASSYSTGAGVDTEAFF.